This is a list of T cell receptor beta chains from one sample in a study of cytomegalovirus exposure and HLA in healthy donors. Generated by immunoSEQ multiplex PCR, the TCRdb table keeps only in-frame clones and is missing some. The sample yields 100,000 to 150,000 clones, 83% seen once. The source material was PBMCs. The receptor set was obtained from a girl aged 2 to 10 in good health and CMV-seronegative. The CDR3 runs from the conserved cysteine through the conserved F or W. Each record gives: J gene, D gene, clone size, V gene, CDR3 protein, CDR3 DNA. The D gene is left open where the match is weak. Clone size, where shown, is once, few, many, or a class for clones that have expanded.

J gene: TRBJ1-2; D gene: TRBD1; clone size: -; V gene: TRBV28; CDR3 protein: CASSLMGQGGYGYTF; CDR3 DNA: TGTGCCAGCAGTTTAATGGGGCAGGGGGGCTATGGCTACACCTTC
J gene: TRBJ1-2; D gene: -; clone size: -; V gene: TRBV19; CDR3 protein: CASSMGGNPYGYTF; CDR3 DNA: TGTGCCAGTAGTATGGGGGGGAACCCCTATGGCTACACCTTC
J gene: TRBJ1-4; D gene: -; clone size: -; V gene: TRBV6-5; CDR3 protein: CASRPQTESEKLFF; CDR3 DNA: TGTGCCAGCAGACCCCAGACGGAGTCGGAAAAACTGTTTTTT
J gene: TRBJ1-4; D gene: TRBD1; clone size: once; V gene: TRBV2; CDR3 protein: CASRVQGGNEKLFF; CDR3 DNA: TGTGCCAGCAGAGTACAGGGGGGAAATGAAAAACTGTTTTTT
J gene: TRBJ2-7; D gene: -; clone size: -; V gene: TRBV29-1; CDR3 protein: CSVAQTYEQYF; CDR3 DNA: TGCAGCGTTGCCCAGACCTACGAGCAGTACTTC
J gene: TRBJ1-2; D gene: TRBD1; clone size: few; V gene: TRBV6-5; CDR3 protein: CASSYTGTGRGGYTF; CDR3 DNA: TGTGCCAGCAGTTACACCGGGACAGGGAGGGGCGGCTACACCTTC
J gene: TRBJ2-7; D gene: TRBD1; clone size: few; V gene: TRBV11-2; CDR3 protein: CASSLAPGQTYEQYF; CDR3 DNA: TGTGCCAGCAGCTTAGCGCCGGGACAGACGTACGAGCAGTACTTC
J gene: TRBJ2-5; D gene: TRBD2; clone size: -; V gene: TRBV15; CDR3 protein: CATSRAPPGLDQETQYF; CDR3 DNA: TGTGCCACCAGCAGAGCCCCGCCGGGACTAGACCAAGAGACCCAGTACTTC
J gene: TRBJ1-2; D gene: TRBD1; clone size: -; V gene: TRBV19; CDR3 protein: CASSPGQWGYTF; CDR3 DNA: TGTGCCAGTAGTCCGGGACAGTGGGGCTACACCTTC
J gene: TRBJ2-6; D gene: TRBD1; clone size: -; V gene: TRBV5-1; CDR3 protein: CASSLVGQGLRSGANVLTF; CDR3 DNA: TGCGCCAGCAGCTTGGTTGGACAGGGGCTCCGCTCTGGGGCCAACGTCCTGACTTTC
J gene: TRBJ2-7; D gene: -; clone size: -; V gene: TRBV6-6; CDR3 protein: CASSPRTEAYEQYF; CDR3 DNA: TGTGCCAGCAGTCCCCGGACAGAAGCCTACGAGCAGTACTTC
J gene: TRBJ1-1; D gene: -; clone size: -; V gene: TRBV19; CDR3 protein: CASRRQPLNTEAFF; CDR3 DNA: TGTGCCAGTAGGCGACAGCCTTTGAACACTGAAGCTTTCTTT